One sample yielded the 18 T cell receptor beta chains listed below, sequenced in a study of blood T cell repertoires in COVID-19. The data were produced by immunoSEQ multiplex PCR, yet TCRdb's version contains in-frame clones alone and is incomplete. The sample holds 150,000 to 200,000 clones, about 81% seen once. Sequencing was done on a sample of peripheral blood. The source of these receptors is a man aged 55 to 70 with active or convalescent COVID-19.

This clone was seen a single time. The V call is TRBV28, the J call TRBJ2-7, with TRBD1 as a possible D gene (6 bases). V lost 5 bases, J lost 5 bases, and 13 bases lay in between. This CDR3 comprises 13 residues. CDR1 and CDR2 from the germline V gene are MDHEN and SYDVKM. The chain's CDR3 is CASSLLGANEQYF. CDR3 DNA: TGTGCCAGCAGTCTCCTGGGGGCCAACGAGCAGTACTTC.

The V and J genes are TRBV12-3 or TRBV12-4 and TRBJ1-5; D may be TRBD1 (6 bases). Trimming took 7 bases from V and 2 from J, leaving 9 bases between them. The CDR3 is made up of 13 amino acids. The chain's CDR3 is CASTNRGNQPQHF. As DNA, the CDR3 is TGTGCCAGCACGAACAGGGGCAATCAGCCCCAGCATTTT.

This clone appeared a few times. The V and J genes are TRBV18 and TRBJ1-5, with D perhaps matching TRBD1 (6 bases). V dropped 5 bases and J dropped 2 bases, with 13 bases sitting between them. Germline CDR1 KGHSH, CDR2 LQKENI. The CDR3 is made up of 15 amino acids. CDR3 loop: CASSESQGRNQPQHF. The CDR3 region has the DNA TGTGCCAGCTCAGAATCACAGGGTCGCAATCAGCCCCAGCATTTT.

Here the CDR3 DNA reads TGTGCCAGCAACCAGCGGGAGTCAGATACGCAGTATTTT. It codes for CASNQRESDTQYF. This chain uses TRBV11-1 with TRBJ2-3; TRBD2 matches 8 bases. Germline CDR1 is SGHAT and CDR2 is FQDESV (reference sequence). J was trimmed by 4 bases and V by 7 bases; bases with no gene match: 4. CDR3 length: 13 residues.

V is TRBV5-1 and J is TRBJ2-7; 9 bases agree with TRBD1. V gave up 4 bases and J gave up 5 bases; unmatched junction bases: 4. The CDR3 sequence is 13 residues long. CDR1 is SGHRS, CDR2 YFSETQ, per germline. CDR3 sequence (DNA): TGCGCCAGCAGCCCTAGGACAGGGGACGAGCAGTACTTC. Translation gives CASSPRTGDEQYF.

V and J are TRBV29-1 and TRBJ1-2; D is unresolved. Trimming left V 3 bases short and J 1 base short, with 6 bases between. Germline V CDR1 and CDR2: SQVTM, ANQGSEA. The CDR3 has 12 amino acids. The CDR3 loop reads CSVDRNNYGYTF. The DNA for the CDR3 is TGCAGCGTTGACAGGAATAACTATGGCTACACCTTC.

The V and J genes are TRBV5-4 and TRBJ1-2; D may be TRBD1 (6 bases). Between the trimmed V and J ends, which lost 4 bases and 0 bases, there was a span of 16 bases. This CDR3 spans 16 amino acids. Germline values: CDR1 SGHNT, CDR2 YYREEE (reference sequence). CDR3 bases: TGTGCCAGCAGCCCCGGCCAGGACAGACCTAACTATGGCTACACCTTC. Its translation: CASSPGQDRPNYGYTF.

CDR3 sequence: CASSQDRGGSYEQYF. The DNA for the CDR3 is TGTGCCAGCAGCCAAGATCGGGGGGGCTCCTACGAGCAGTACTTC. The chain is built from TRBV3-1 (or the pseudogene TRBV3-2) and TRBJ2-7, with 8 bases identical to TRBD2. The J segment lost 0 bases and the V segment lost 0 bases, leaving 1 base of the junction unmatched. This CDR3 is built from 15 residues. Germline V CDR1 and CDR2: LGHDT, YNNKEL (reference sequence).

The J gene is TRBJ1-4, the V gene TRBV6-5; TRBD1 matches at 7 bases. This CDR3 spans 13 amino acids. Germline lookup yields CDR1 MNHEY and CDR2 SVGAGI. Germline trimming cut 6 bases from V and 8 bases from J; bases unmatched to any gene: 6. As DNA, the CDR3 is TGTGCCAGCAGAGACAGGGTGGACGAAAAACTGTTTTTT. Protein product: CASRDRVDEKLFF.

For the CDR3, the DNA is TGTGCCAGCAGCCAAGCTCGCGGTGCTAGCACCGGGGAGCTGTTTTTT. Translating gives CASSQARGASTGELFF. J is TRBJ2-2 and V is TRBV4-2; D is unresolved. V was cut by 1 base and J by 4 bases, with 13 bases left in between. The CDR3 spans 16 residues. Germline CDR1 reads LGHNA; CDR2 reads YNFKEQ.

The V gene is TRBV3-1 (or the pseudogene TRBV3-2), the J gene TRBJ2-1; the match to TRBD2 covers 11 bases. This CDR3 is 19 amino acids long. After removal of 0 bases from V and 7 bases from J, the junction contained 14 bases not matched to a gene. Germline V gene lookup returns CDR1 LGHDT and CDR2 YNNKEL (reference sequence). CDR3 DNA sequence: TGTGCCAGCAGCCAAGATCTAAGGGGACTAGCGGTTTCCCATAATGAGCAGTTCTTC. Amino acids: CASSQDLRGLAVSHNEQFF.

This chain uses TRBV3-1 (or the pseudogene TRBV3-2) with TRBJ1-4; D unclear. The CDR3 sequence is 15 residues long. Trimming cost V 4 bases and J 5 bases, with 14 bases left between them. Germline CDR1 is LGHDT and CDR2 is YNNKEL (reference sequence). The CDR3 region has the DNA TGTGCCAGCAGCCTCTTCCAGGCTCGGAATGAAAAACTGTTTTTT. Its protein product is CASSLFQARNEKLFF.

V is TRBV6-6 and J is TRBJ2-3; D is possibly TRBD2 (5 bases). Germline V gene sequence: CDR1 MNHNY, CDR2 SVGAGI (reference sequence). The CDR3 is 12 residues long. Trimming left V 7 bases short and J 4 bases short, with 9 bases between. CDR3 sequence: CASKRTPDTQYF. The CDR3 bases are TGTGCCAGCAAGCGGACCCCAGATACGCAGTATTTT.

The chain combines TRBV6-5 with TRBJ1-2; 11 bases align to TRBD1. Germline values: CDR1 MNHEY, CDR2 SVGAGI. V shed 7 bases and J 9 bases; nucleotides not matched to a gene: 13. The CDR3 has 15 amino acids. The CDR3, as DNA: TGTGCCAGCACCCGTCCGGGACAGGGGGAGTTAAGCTACACCTTC. It is translated as CASTRPGQGELSYTF.

This chain joins TRBV19 and TRBJ1-3; tentatively, D is TRBD1 (6 bases). Trimming stripped 4 bases from V and 0 bases from J, with 19 bases between. From germline, CDR1 is LNHDA and CDR2 SQIVND (reference sequence). The CDR3 sequence is 18 residues long. CDR3 amino acids: CASSTVGPARGSGNTIYF. Written as DNA, the CDR3 is TGTGCCAGTAGTACTGTGGGCCCAGCCAGGGGCTCTGGAAACACCATATATTTT.

The J gene is TRBJ2-2, the V gene TRBV11-2; TRBD1 might be the D (6 bases). Trimming shortened V by 8 bases and J by 4 bases, and 20 bases separated the two germline ends. The CDR3 covers 16 residues. Germline loops: CDR1 SGHAT, CDR2 FQNNGV. The CDR3 nucleotides read TGTGCCAGCCGAGGGACACGGGGACAATCCACCGGGGAGCTGTTTTTT. It codes for CASRGTRGQSTGELFF.

The V call is TRBV5-1, the J call TRBJ1-4; 11 nucleotides agree with TRBD1. The junction had 4 bases not matched to a gene; V was cut back by 4 bases and J by 8 bases. The CDR3 consists of 14 residues. Germline lookup yields CDR1 SGHRS and CDR2 YFSETQ. The CDR3 protein is CASSKDRGQEKLFF. The CDR3 DNA reads as TGCGCCAGCAGCAAGGACAGGGGGCAGGAAAAACTGTTTTTT.

The gene calls are TRBV7-9 and TRBJ2-7; the D is unclear. Germline lookup yields CDR1 SEHNR and CDR2 FQNEAQ (reference sequence). The length of the CDR3 is 13 residues. Trimming left V 3 bases short and J 7 bases short, with 13 bases between. The DNA of the CDR3 is TGTGCCAGCAGCTTGGGCCTTCAGCAAGAGCAGTACTTC. Amino acids: CASSLGLQQEQYF. The whole variable domain, remainder taken from reference TRBV7-9 and TRBJ2-7, is DTGVSQNPRHKITKRGQNVTFRCDPISEHNRLYWYRQTLGQGPEFLTYFQNEAQLEKSRLLSDRFSAERPKGSFSTLEIQRTEQGDSAMYLCASSLGLQQEQYFGPGTRLTVT.